This T cell receptor beta chain was retrieved from a study of blood T cell repertoires in COVID-19. The wider study: Specimens from acute and convalescent COVID-19 originated in the United States, Italy and Spain. T cells, B-cell-depleted T cells, or PBMCs provided the cDNA or gDNA that served as material.

The CDR3 is 22 amino acids. Germline values: CDR1 MNHNY, CDR2 SVGAGI (reference sequence). Trimming removed 5 bases at V and 0 bases at J, with 31 bases between. The authors' processing: By means of reference gene primer amplification, nucleated cell counts were estimated. Sequencing used immunoSEQ multiplex PCR; TCRdb keeps in-frame clones, though not all of them. V, J and clone size derive from that table, while D and trimming were established from the DNA sequence. The sample gives about 200,000 clones, more than 80% of which show up once; approximately 0.48% is in the top ten. The source material was peripheral blood. This clonotype was obtained from a man over 45 with acute or convalescent COVID-19. The gene calls are TRBV6-6 and TRBJ1-4; a weak D match, TRBD1 (5 bases). CDR3 bases: TGTGCCAGCAGTCCTCCAAGAAGTGGGGTCGTAGGGGCAACTGCAACTAATGAAAAACTGTTTTTT. Protein: CASSPPRSGVVGATATNEKLFF.